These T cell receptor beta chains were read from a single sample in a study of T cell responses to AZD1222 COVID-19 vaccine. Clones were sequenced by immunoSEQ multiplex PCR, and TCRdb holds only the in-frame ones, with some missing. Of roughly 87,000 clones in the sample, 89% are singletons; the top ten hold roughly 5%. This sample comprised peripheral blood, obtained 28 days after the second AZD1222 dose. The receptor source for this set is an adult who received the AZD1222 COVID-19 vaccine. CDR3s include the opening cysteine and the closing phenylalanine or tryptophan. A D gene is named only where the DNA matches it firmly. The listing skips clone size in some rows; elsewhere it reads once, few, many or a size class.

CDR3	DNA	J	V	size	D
CSVDPLTGGSQNGYTF	TGCAGCGTTGACCCCCTCACAGGGGGCTCGCAGAATGGCTACACCTTC	TRBJ1-2	TRBV29-1	.	TRBD1
CASSPRVTEAFF	TGTGCCAGCAGCCCCAGGGTAACTGAAGCTTTCTTT	TRBJ1-1	TRBV9	.	.
CAWTRTGRNEKLFF	TGTGCCTGGACCAGGACAGGGCGGAATGAAAAACTGTTTTTT	TRBJ1-4	TRBV30	few	TRBD1
CASTLDRDYEQYF	TGTGCCAGCACCCTGGACAGGGACTACGAGCAGTACTTC	TRBJ2-7	TRBV28	.	TRBD1
CASSFNSNQPQHF	TGCGCCAGCAGCTTCAATAGCAATCAGCCCCAGCATTTT	TRBJ1-5	TRBV5-1	.	.
CASSSVGGHNSPLHF	TGTGCCAGCAGCTCTGTTGGCGGCCATAATTCACCCCTCCACTTT	TRBJ1-6	TRBV7-2	few	.
CASSPTRGNQPQHF	TGTGCCAGCAGCCCTACCCGGGGCAATCAGCCCCAGCATTTT	TRBJ1-5	TRBV7-2	.	.
CASSFERGVLNEQFF	TGCGCCAGCAGCTTCGAGCGAGGGGTCCTAAATGAGCAGTTCTTC	TRBJ2-1	TRBV5-1	.	.
CASSEVAGMVTEAFF	TGTGCCAGCAGTGAAGTGGCAGGGATGGTAACTGAAGCTTTCTTT	TRBJ1-1	TRBV2	.	.
CASSTSYKSGPRVTQYF	TGTGCCAGCAGCACCTCATACAAGTCGGGGCCGCGGGTGACCCAGTACTTC	TRBJ2-5	TRBV28	.	.
CASRLTNEQFF	TGTGCCAGCAGGCTGACTAATGAGCAGTTCTTC	TRBJ2-1	TRBV6-6	once	.
CSWGGPETQYF	TGCAGTTGGGGGGGCCCAGAGACCCAGTACTTC	TRBJ2-5	TRBV20-1	.	.
CASSTQTGQLASPLHF	TGTGCCAGCAGTACTCAAACGGGACAGTTGGCTTCACCCCTCCACTTT	TRBJ1-6	TRBV7-6	once	TRBD1
CAMRRQSPQAFF	TGTGCCATGCGCCGACAAAGCCCACAAGCTTTCTTT	TRBJ1-1	TRBV7-3	.	.
CASSARGGLEQFF	TGTGCCAGCAGCGCACGGGGGGGCCTTGAGCAGTTCTTC	TRBJ2-1	TRBV11-2	.	TRBD2
CASSRVRSERGGYTF	TGTGCCAGCAGCCGTGTCCGTTCGGAGAGGGGTGGCTACACCTTC	TRBJ1-2	TRBV3-1/TRBV3-2	.	.
CASSDTSRVNYGYTF	TGTGCCAGCAGTGATACTAGTCGGGTAAACTATGGCTACACCTTC	TRBJ1-2	TRBV25-1	.	.
CASSQGSRGRVYGYTF	TGCGCCAGCAGCCAAGGGAGTAGGGGGCGAGTTTATGGCTACACCTTC	TRBJ1-2	TRBV4-1	.	TRBD1
CASSKEGQWSYNEQFF	TGTGCCAGCAGCAAAGAAGGACAGTGGTCCTACAATGAGCAGTTCTTC	TRBJ2-1	TRBV11-3	.	.
CAGGLGTPSAYEQYF	TGTGCCGGGGGACTAGGGACACCCTCTGCATACGAGCAGTACTTC	TRBJ2-7	TRBV6-5	few	TRBD2
CASSQFVAGLGEQYF	TGTGCCAGCAGCCAATTTGTGGCGGGTTTGGGGGAGCAGTACTTC	TRBJ2-7	TRBV16	.	.
CASSLHDSRNEQFF	TGTGCCAGCAGCCTCCACGACAGCCGAAATGAGCAGTTCTTC	TRBJ2-1	TRBV7-3	.	.
CASSQPPQETQYF	TGTGCCAGCAGTCAGCCGCCTCAAGAGACCCAGTACTTC	TRBJ2-5	TRBV27	.	.